The table lists the clone carrying this T cell receptor beta chain with a count of one. As yet, its antigen is unknown. TCRdb processed the PCR reads anew with MiXCR; each CDR3 protein has one entry. Here the sample spans roughly 28,000 distinct CDR3 sequences, about 50% being singletons. V was shortened by 6 bases and J by 0 bases, with 9 bases between the two germline ends. Germline V gene sequence: CDR1 MNHNS, CDR2 SASEGT. The CDR3 extends over 15 amino acids. The data stem from a study of vaccination and CD4 T cells after COVID-19. Background on the study: The post-COVID samples were taken a median roughly 100 days after diagnosis, anywhere from 35 to 161. The interval from dose two to post-vaccine sampling had a median of around 79 days, and it ranged from 14 to 241. Study conclusions and caveats: The great majority, 304 of 307 vaccine-specific clones, proved spike mono-reactive in convalescent patients. From a median of about 20 to 40, SARS-CoV-2-reactive clonotypes increased, though not significantly.

The time point was: late sampling 161 to 241 days after vaccination in a few convalescent patients. V usage is TRBV6-1 and J usage is TRBJ1-6; D possibly corresponds to TRBD1 (5 bases). The sequence derives from a human donor who had recovered from COVID-19. Sequenced material: CD4+ T cells from blood, taken about 7 months after SARS-CoV-2 vaccination. CDR3 coding DNA: TGTGCCAGCAGGAAGGGGAGCTCCTATAATTCACCCCTCCACTTT. Translation gives CASRKGSSYNSPLHF.